This T cell receptor (beta chain) was obtained from a study of a mutant IDH1 vaccine in newly diagnosed glioma. For the study at large: Sex distribution of treated patients was approximately 60% male and about 38% female; mean age was roughly 37 years. Every participant had undergone radiotherapy, temozolomide, or both before, and most underwent both. Findings and caveats of the study: Seemingly, pseudoprogression had no relation to changes in the top peripheral T cell clonotypes.

This CDR3 is built from 15 residues. Between the trimmed V and J ends, which lost 1 base and 0 bases, there was a span of 10 bases. Germline loops: CDR1 LGHNA, CDR2 YNFKEQ. As for time point: baseline, week 1 (first vaccination visit). The treatment was: pre-vaccination baseline after standard-of-care therapy. Diagnosis in the donors showed new WHO grade 3 or 4 astrocytomas that were IDH1-mutant and ATRX-lost. The table came from immunoSEQ multiplex PCR; TCRdb's copy has only in-frame clones and leaves some out. Of roughly 86,000 clones listed, 80% are singletons. With respect to this clone: Its antigen is still unknown.

The chain is built from TRBV4-2 and TRBJ2-7, with D possibly matching TRBD2 (6 bases). The source was PBMCs, collected from a glioma patient treated with radiotherapy, temozolomide or both. The sequence was collected from a middle-aged man with glioma. The CDR3 here is CASSQARGSSYEQYF. DNA for the CDR3: TGTGCCAGCAGCCAAGCCCGGGGGAGCTCCTACGAGCAGTACTTC.